A selection of T cell receptor beta chains follows, all from one sample in a study of blood T cell repertoires in COVID-19. Profiling relied on immunoSEQ multiplex PCR, and the TCRdb table lists in-frame clones only, not all of them. The data hold more than 45,000 clones, with around 90% observed a single time. The specimen sequenced was peripheral blood. Source of these receptors: a human donor with active COVID-19. The donor label of this sample is uncertain. Each CDR3 is given with its conserved first and last residue. A D gene is named only where the DNA matches it firmly. Expanded clones get a size class; other rows say once, few or many, or leave the size out.

D	V	size	J	CDR3	DNA
NA	TRBV7-9	NA	TRBJ2-1	CASSQIRDEQFF	TGTGCCAGCAGCCAAATCCGGGATGAGCAGTTCTTC
TRBD1	TRBV19	many	TRBJ1-1	CASSSAGGRTEAFF	TGTGCCAGTAGTTCCGCAGGGGGTAGGACTGAAGCTTTCTTT
NA	TRBV2	few	TRBJ2-4	CASSTGWIAKNIQYF	TGTGCCAGCAGCACAGGGTGGATAGCCAAAAACATTCAGTACTTC
NA	TRBV11-2	NA	TRBJ2-7	CASSLQGGPPSYEQYF	TGTGCCAGCAGCTTGCAGGGGGGCCCACCCTCCTACGAGCAGTACTTC
NA	TRBV7-3	NA	TRBJ1-6	CASSLTGGRSPLHF	TGTGCCAGCAGCTTAACGGGAGGGAGATCACCCCTCCACTTT
NA	TRBV5-1	NA	TRBJ1-5	CASSSEGSNQPQHF	TGCGCCAGCAGCTCTGAGGGTAGCAATCAGCCCCAGCATTTT
TRBD2	TRBV29-1	NA	TRBJ2-1	CSVQPGLAGEQFF	TGCAGCGTTCAACCGGGACTAGCGGGAGAGCAGTTCTTC
TRBD1	TRBV27	NA	TRBJ1-2	CASSADRSRTGRNYGYTF	TGTGCCAGCAGCGCCGACCGCTCTAGGACAGGGAGGAACTATGGCTACACCTTC
TRBD1	TRBV5-1	NA	TRBJ2-1	CATRTGRDNEQFF	TGCGCCACCCGGACAGGGCGCGACAATGAGCAGTTCTTC
TRBD2	TRBV3-1/TRBV3-2	once	TRBJ2-1	CASSQGWTSGGYNEQFF	TGTGCCAGCAGCCAAGGATGGACTAGCGGGGGGTACAATGAGCAGTTCTTC
TRBD2	TRBV29-1	NA	TRBJ2-3	CSVDRLAGTTDTQYF	TGCAGCGTTGACCGCCTAGCGGGGACCACAGATACGCAGTATTTT
NA	TRBV29-1	NA	TRBJ2-1	CSVEISRDEQFF	TGCAGCGTTGAAATAAGTCGCGATGAGCAGTTCTTC
NA	TRBV10-1	NA	TRBJ2-5	CASSPGIQETQYF	TGCGCCAGCAGCCCGGGAATACAAGAGACCCAGTACTTC
TRBD1	TRBV28	NA	TRBJ2-2	CASSTPGQGSWNTGELFF	TGTGCCAGCAGCACCCCGGGACAGGGATCTTGGAACACCGGGGAGCTGTTTTTT
NA	TRBV5-1	NA	TRBJ2-2	CASSPRASANTGELFF	TGCGCCAGCAGCCCCAGGGCCAGCGCGAACACCGGGGAGCTGTTTTTT
NA	TRBV19	NA	TRBJ2-3	CASRLGGSTDTQYF	TGTGCCAGTAGACTCGGAGGAAGCACAGATACGCAGTATTTT
NA	TRBV19	once	TRBJ2-1	CASSMGLYNEQFF	TGTGCCAGTAGTATGGGCCTGTACAATGAGCAGTTCTTC
NA	TRBV5-4	once	TRBJ1-4	CASSFPGGMLFF	TGTGCCAGCAGCTTCCCCGGCGGCATGCTGTTTTTT
NA	TRBV12-3/TRBV12-4	NA	TRBJ1-1	CASSGQRNTEAFF	TGTGCCAGCAGTGGACAGAGGAACACTGAAGCTTTCTTT
TRBD1	TRBV28	NA	TRBJ2-4	CASSRTRTGEFLEYF	TGTGCCAGCAGTCGGACTCGGACAGGGGAATTTTTGGAGTACTTC
TRBD2	TRBV6-6	NA	TRBJ2-7	CATLAGYEQYF	TGTGCCACCTTAGCGGGCTACGAGCAGTACTTC
NA	TRBV5-1	NA	TRBJ1-6	CASSLAPPDPPLHF	TGCGCCAGCAGCTTGGCCCCGCCAGATCCACCCCTCCACTTT
TRBD2	TRBV11-3	NA	TRBJ2-1	CASSLGRGVTRYNEQFF	TGTGCCAGCAGCTTAGGGCGGGGGGTTACTCGCTACAATGAGCAGTTCTTC
NA	TRBV21-1	NA	TRBJ2-5	CASSKGTGGGETQYF	TGTGCCAGCAGCAAGGGGACAGGGGGTGGGGAGACCCAGTACTTC
NA	TRBV19	once	TRBJ2-5	CASGQTGRETQYF	TGTGCCAGTGGCCAGACAGGGAGGGAGACCCAGTACTTC
TRBD1	TRBV5-6	NA	TRBJ2-1	CASSWDRGYSPFF	TGTGCCAGCAGCTGGGACAGGGGGTACAGCCCGTTCTTC
NA	TRBV27	NA	TRBJ2-5	CASSSHTQETQYF	TGTGCCAGCAGTTCCCATACACAAGAGACCCAGTACTTC
NA	TRBV18	NA	TRBJ2-7	CASSRERSREQYF	TGTGCCAGCTCACGAGAGCGGAGTAGGGAGCAGTACTTC
NA	TRBV10-3	NA	TRBJ2-5	CAIRPGGLRETQYF	TGTGCCATCCGACCGGGTGGGTTGCGAGAGACCCAGTACTTC
NA	TRBV5-6	NA	TRBJ2-3	CASSWAGYTDTQYF	TGTGCCAGCAGCTGGGCAGGGTACACAGATACGCAGTATTTT
TRBD2	TRBV18	NA	TRBJ2-3	CASSPPRLAGDLDTQYF	TGTGCCAGCTCACCACCCCGACTAGCGGGAGATTTAGATACGCAGTATTTT
NA	TRBV9	NA	TRBJ1-2	CASSVVSGGYTF	TGTGCCAGCAGCGTAGTTTCAGGTGGCTACACCTTC
TRBD1	TRBV6-5	once	TRBJ1-5	CASSYDGTGQPQHF	TGTGCCAGCAGTTACGACGGGACAGGTCAGCCCCAGCATTTT
NA	TRBV29-1	NA	TRBJ2-1	CSVDAPTGIFSLIYNEQFF	TGCAGCGTTGATGCCCCTACAGGGATATTTTCACTTATCTACAATGAGCAGTTCTTC
NA	TRBV14	NA	TRBJ1-1	CASSHRQASLGAFF	TGTGCCAGCAGCCATAGACAGGCATCCCTAGGAGCTTTCTTT
NA	TRBV10-2	NA	TRBJ1-3	CASREGGSGNTIYF	TGCGCCAGCAGAGAAGGGGGCTCTGGAAACACCATATATTTT
TRBD1	TRBV7-8	NA	TRBJ1-5	CASSLIQGASNQPQHF	TGTGCCAGCAGCCTAATACAGGGGGCGAGCAATCAGCCCCAGCATTTT
NA	TRBV7-9	NA	TRBJ2-7	CASSFGTGISDEQYF	TGTGCCAGCAGCTTCGGGACTGGAATTTCTGATGAGCAGTACTTC
TRBD1	TRBV7-9	NA	TRBJ2-3	CASSRGQGGEYF	TGTGCCAGCAGCCGGGGACAGGGAGGAGAGTATTTT
NA	TRBV6-1	NA	TRBJ1-5	CASSEAGGNQPQHF	TGTGCCAGCAGTGAAGCTGGAGGGAATCAGCCCCAGCATTTT